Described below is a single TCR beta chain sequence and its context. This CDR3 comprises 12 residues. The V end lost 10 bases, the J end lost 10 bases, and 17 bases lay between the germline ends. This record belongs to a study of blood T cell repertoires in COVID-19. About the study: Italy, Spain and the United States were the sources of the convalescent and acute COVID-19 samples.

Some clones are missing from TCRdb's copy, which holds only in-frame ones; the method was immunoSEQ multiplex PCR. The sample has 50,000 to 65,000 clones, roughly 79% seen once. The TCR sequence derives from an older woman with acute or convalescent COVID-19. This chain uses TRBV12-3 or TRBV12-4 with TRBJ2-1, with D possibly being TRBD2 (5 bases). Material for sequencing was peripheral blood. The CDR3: CAIRPGSEEQFF. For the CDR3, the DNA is TGTGCCATCCGACCGGGGTCCGAAGAGCAGTTCTTC.